This T cell receptor (beta chain) was found in a study of T cells in Graves' hyperthyroidism and ophthalmopathy. Amplification of TCR beta CDR3 regions used RNA as the template. Primed by the HTBI set, a first-round RT-PCR was run on the TCR CDR3. TCRdb re-called the multiplex PCR reads through MiXCR, storing one row per CDR3 protein. This sample has about 480,000 distinct CDR3 sequences, with about 15% found just once. Study findings and constraints: Blood also showed most of the thyroid clonotypes that were expanded above 0.001.

Stable Graves' hyperthyroidism denoted no ophthalmopathy progression over 18 months. Uncontrolled infection, other autoimmune disease, pregnancy or lactation excluded patients. This clonotype appeared a few times. The antigen remains unidentified. The CDR3 is 14 residues long. CDR1 and CDR2 (germline): SGDLS, YYNGEE. V was trimmed by 2 bases and J by 3 bases, leaving 11 bases between them. The chain uses TRBV9 and TRBJ1-1; D not resolved. Sequenced input: blood. The source is a woman aged 18-30 years with Graves' hyperthyroidism. CDR3 sequence: CASSVTAGDTEAFF. The CDR3, as DNA: TGTGCCAGCAGCGTCACAGCCGGGGACACTGAAGCTTTCTTT.